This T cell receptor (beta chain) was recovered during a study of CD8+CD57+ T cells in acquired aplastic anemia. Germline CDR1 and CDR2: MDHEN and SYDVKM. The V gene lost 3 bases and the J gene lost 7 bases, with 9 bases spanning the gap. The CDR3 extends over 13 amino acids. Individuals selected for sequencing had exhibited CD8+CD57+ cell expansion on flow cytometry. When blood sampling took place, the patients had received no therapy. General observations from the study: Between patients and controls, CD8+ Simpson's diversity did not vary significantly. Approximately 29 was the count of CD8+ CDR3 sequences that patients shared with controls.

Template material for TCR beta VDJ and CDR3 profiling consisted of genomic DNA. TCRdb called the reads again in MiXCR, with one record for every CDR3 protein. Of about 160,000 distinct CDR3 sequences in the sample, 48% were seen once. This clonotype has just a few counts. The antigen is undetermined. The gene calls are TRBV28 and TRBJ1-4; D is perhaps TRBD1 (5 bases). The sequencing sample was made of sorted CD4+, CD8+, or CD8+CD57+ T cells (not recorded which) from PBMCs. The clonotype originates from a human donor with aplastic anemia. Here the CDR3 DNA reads TGTGCCAGCAGTTTCTCGGGGGGTGAAAAACTGTTTTTT. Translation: CASSFSGGEKLFF.